This is a list of T cell receptor beta chains from one sample in a study of vaccination effects on CD4 cells after COVID-19. These TCRs are of unknown antigen specificity. Here immunoSEQ multiplex PCR was the method, and the copy in TCRdb shows in-frame clones only, minus some. The table shows approximately 26,000 clones, with approximately 62% occurring only once. The source material was CD4+ T cells from PBMCs cultured with SARS-CoV-2 spike peptides, sampled before COVID-19 vaccination. The receptors shown here come from a human donor who had a prior SARS-CoV-2 infection. The CDR3 runs from the conserved cysteine through the conserved F or W. A D gene is named only where the DNA matches it firmly. Some rows have no size entry. The others give once, few or many, or a class for an expanded clone.

D,V,J,size,CDR3,DNA
TRBD2,TRBV7-3,TRBJ2-2,.,CASSLFSFNSGSFTGELFF,TGTGCCAGCAGCTTATTTAGTTTTAATAGCGGGAGTTTCACCGGGGAGCTGTTTTTT
TRBD1,TRBV27,TRBJ1-1,.,CASSLSGQGAQAFF,TGTGCCAGCAGTTTATCGGGACAGGGAGCCCAAGCTTTCTTT
.,TRBV6-2/TRBV6-3,TRBJ2-3,.,CASSRNLGDTQYF,TGTGCCAGCAGTCGAAACCTGGGAGATACGCAGTATTTT
.,TRBV11-2,TRBJ1-6,few,CASSLQDGRVNSPLHF,TGTGCCAGCAGCTTACAAGACGGCAGGGTTAATTCACCCCTCCACTTT
TRBD1,TRBV9,TRBJ2-7,once,CARTLGTGLYEQYF,TGTGCCAGGACCCTCGGGACAGGTCTTTACGAGCAGTACTTC
.,TRBV4-3,TRBJ2-3,.,CASSQEGAGTDTQYF,TGCGCCAGCAGCCAAGAGGGAGCTGGCACAGATACGCAGTATTTT
.,TRBV2,TRBJ2-3,few,CASSELGGGIADTQYF,TGTGCCAGCAGTGAATTGGGGGGCGGAATTGCAGATACGCAGTATTTT
.,TRBV6-5,TRBJ1-1,.,CASSYSKHPGTEAFF,TGTGCCAGCAGTTACTCAAAACACCCGGGCACTGAAGCTTTCTTT
.,TRBV9,TRBJ1-4,.,CASSAGGRPNEKLFF,TGTGCCAGCAGCGCAGGAGGCAGACCTAATGAAAAACTGTTTTTT
.,TRBV3-1/TRBV3-2,TRBJ1-4,.,CASSPVGTTNEKLFF,TGTGCCAGCAGCCCGGTGGGTACAACTAATGAAAAACTGTTTTTT
.,TRBV4-2,TRBJ2-1,.,CASSRTGPEKVEQFF,TGTGCCAGCAGCCGTACAGGGCCGGAGAAGGTTGAGCAGTTCTTC
.,TRBV4-1,TRBJ1-1,.,CASSQAPLYNTEAFF,TGCGCCAGCAGCCAAGCGCCACTTTATAACACTGAAGCTTTCTTT
.,TRBV6-2/TRBV6-3,TRBJ2-7,.,CASSPWDGYEQYF,TGTGCCAGCAGCCCATGGGACGGCTACGAGCAGTACTTC
TRBD2,TRBV9,TRBJ2-3,.,CASSVASGKGATQYF,TGTGCCAGCAGCGTGGCTAGCGGGAAGGGTGCCACGCAGTATTTT
.,TRBV20-1,TRBJ1-2,.,CSAFSNYGYTF,TGCAGTGCTTTTTCGAACTATGGCTACACCTTC
TRBD2,TRBV7-2,TRBJ2-1,.,CASRRMSSGYNEQFF,TGTGCCAGCAGGCGAATGTCTAGCGGCTACAATGAGCAGTTCTTC
.,TRBV2,TRBJ1-2,.,CASSESGFGYTF,TGTGCCAGCAGTGAATCCGGGTTTGGCTACACCTTC
.,TRBV7-8,TRBJ1-1,.,CASSRAELNTEAFF,TGTGCCAGCTCCCGAGCAGAATTGAACACTGAAGCTTTCTTT
TRBD2,TRBV7-3,TRBJ2-5,.,CASSFGGGEETQYF,TGTGCCAGCAGCTTTGGTGGGGGGGAAGAGACCCAGTACTTC
.,TRBV11-3,TRBJ1-6,.,CASSLRPGEDSPLHF,TGTGCCAGCAGCTTAAGACCAGGGGAGGATTCACCCCTCCACTTT
TRBD1,TRBV7-3,TRBJ2-7,.,CASSRGQGSEQYF,TGTGCCAGCAGCCGCGGACAGGGCTCCGAGCAGTACTTC
TRBD1,TRBV13,TRBJ2-3,.,CASSSPGGRADTQYF,TGTGCCAGCAGCTCGCCAGGGGGTCGTGCAGATACGCAGTATTTT
.,TRBV18,TRBJ1-2,.,CASSPGYQGGGYTF,TGTGCCAGCTCACCTGGGTACCAGGGCGGTGGCTACACCTTC
TRBD1,TRBV2,TRBJ1-4,.,CASSEFLGQGKEKLFF,TGTGCCAGCAGTGAATTCTTGGGACAGGGGAAAGAAAAACTGTTTTTT
.,TRBV4-2,TRBJ2-3,.,CASSHSRDLYTDTQYF,TGTGCCAGCAGCCACTCTCGGGACCTATACACAGATACGCAGTATTTT
.,TRBV19,TRBJ2-3,.,CASSIGAAASGDTQYF,TGTGCCAGTAGTATAGGCGCCGCTGCCTCCGGGGATACGCAGTATTTT
TRBD1,TRBV6-6,TRBJ2-3,.,CASRPRQGQFDTQYF,TGTGCCAGCAGACCCCGACAGGGCCAATTCGATACGCAGTATTTT
.,TRBV10-3,TRBJ1-6,.,CAISVKGSNNSPLHF,TGTGCCATCAGTGTCAAGGGGTCAAATAATTCACCCCTCCACTTT
.,TRBV6-1,TRBJ1-2,.,CASSEGALNYGYTF,TGTGCCAGCAGTGAAGGTGCGTTGAACTATGGCTACACCTTC
TRBD2,TRBV7-2,TRBJ2-1,.,CASSLSAGDLQNEQFF,TGTGCCAGCAGCTTATCAGCGGGAGATCTTCAAAATGAGCAGTTCTTC
.,TRBV7-9,TRBJ1-2,few,CASSLSGAFNYGYTF,TGTGCCAGCAGCTTATCAGGGGCCTTTAACTATGGCTACACCTTC
TRBD1,TRBV7-2,TRBJ2-5,.,CASSPRTGFETQYF,TGTGCCAGCAGCCCCCGGACAGGGTTTGAGACCCAGTACTTC
.,TRBV25-1,TRBJ2-5,.,CASSELVGGGSATQYF,TGTGCCAGCAGTGAACTAGTAGGTGGGGGTTCTGCGACCCAGTACTTC
TRBD2,TRBV15,TRBJ2-3,.,CATSRVLADTDTQYF,TGTGCCACCAGCAGGGTGCTAGCGGACACAGATACGCAGTATTTT
.,TRBV11-3,TRBJ1-2,.,CASSLVTRDTCRYTF,TGTGCCAGCAGCTTAGTAACCCGGGACACCTGTCGCTACACCTTC
.,TRBV5-4,TRBJ2-5,few,CASSSRRGEETQYF,TGTGCCAGCAGCTCCCGTAGGGGGGAAGAGACCCAGTACTTC
.,TRBV5-6,TRBJ1-2,.,CASSLGPRGNYGYTF,TGTGCCAGCAGCTTGGGACCCCGGGGGAACTATGGCTACACCTTC
TRBD1,TRBV18,TRBJ1-4,.,CASSPQGTGEKLFF,TGTGCCAGCTCACCCCAAGGGACAGGCGAAAAACTGTTTTTT
.,TRBV7-2,TRBJ1-4,.,CASSWRGGARNEKLFF,TGTGCCAGCAGCTGGCGGGGGGGGGCCCGGAACGAAAAACTGTTTTTT
TRBD1,TRBV5-1,TRBJ2-5,.,CASSTGTAQGETQYF,TGCGCCAGCAGCACCGGGACAGCTCAAGGGGAGACCCAGTACTTC
TRBD1,TRBV7-2,TRBJ2-5,.,CASSLQGAGETQYF,TGTGCCAGCAGCTTACAGGGGGCAGGAGAGACCCAGTACTTC
TRBD1,TRBV20-1,TRBJ2-2,.,CSASSRGLTGELFF,TGCAGTGCTAGTTCCAGGGGGCTCACCGGGGAGCTGTTTTTT
TRBD1,TRBV20-1,TRBJ2-7,.,CSASNAQGDGEQYF,TGCAGTGCTAGTAATGCACAGGGGGATGGAGAGCAGTACTTC
.,TRBV7-2,TRBJ1-5,.,CASSLGDSSIQPQHF,TGTGCCAGCAGCTTAGGTGACAGTTCAATTCAGCCCCAGCATTTT
TRBD1,TRBV6-2/TRBV6-3,TRBJ1-1,.,CASSYSTGGIDTEAFF,TGTGCCAGCAGTTACTCCACAGGGGGCATTGACACTGAAGCTTTCTTT
.,TRBV12-3/TRBV12-4,TRBJ2-1,.,CASSLASYNEQFF,TGTGCCAGCAGTTTAGCTAGCTACAATGAGCAGTTCTTC
.,TRBV5-1,TRBJ2-1,.,CASSPWLVSSYNEQFF,TGCGCCAGCAGCCCTTGGTTGGTGTCCAGCTACAATGAGCAGTTCTTC
.,TRBV6-6,TRBJ2-6,.,CASRTGNSGANVLTF,TGTGCCAGCAGAACAGGAAACTCTGGGGCCAACGTCCTGACTTTC